This T cell receptor (beta chain) was identified during a study of shared clonotypes between healthy human individuals. Measured with immunoSEQ multiplex PCR; TCRdb has only the in-frame clones, and not every one. The table includes around 1.1 million clones, approximately 80% detected once. All donors were Caucasian adults living in Nashville, Tennessee. The CDR3 is made up of 15 amino acids. Germline CDR1 is SGHRS and CDR2 is YFSETQ. V lost 0 bases and J lost 8, with 14 bases in between. The TCR was taken from a man aged 18 to 29 in good health. Some clones in this sample may be carry-over from other donors' samples. Source material: memory CD4+ T cells from PBMCs. The sample's subset: CD45RA-negative fraction. The chain combines TRBV5-1 with TRBJ1-4, with a possible D match to TRBD1 (5 bases). CDR3 loop: CASSLGDLRREKLFF. The CDR3 DNA reads TGCGCCAGCAGCTTGGGGGACCTCCGTCGCGAAAAACTGTTTTTT.